One and the same sample provided the 2 T cell receptor beta chains below, sequenced in a study of human T cells and chemical hapten exposure. Sample time point: pre-sensitization, week 0. Treatment described: therapeutic diphenylcyclopropenone sensitization with weekly scalp DPC. Each CDR3 protein gets one entry after TCRdb re-called the RACE reads with MiXCR. This sample has more than 150,000 distinct CDR3 sequences, with just under 30% found just once. This material consisted of whole blood, taken in connection with sensitization to the hapten diphenylcyclopropenone (DPC). These receptor sequences come from a woman aged 25 to 39 with alopecia areata. Some clones in this sample may be carry-over from other donors' samples.

CDR3 DNA sequence: TGTGCCATCAGGCTACGGGACAGGAGGTCCTACGAGCAGTACTTC. This translates into CAIRLRDRRSYEQYF. The chain combines TRBV10-3 with TRBJ2-7; TRBD1 matches 8 bases. The germline gives CDR1 ENHRY, CDR2 SYGVKD. Unmatched junction bases numbered 8, after V lost 6 bases and J lost 1 base. This CDR3 has 15 amino acids.

This clonotype was detected only a few times. The genes are TRBV15 and TRBJ1-5; D not certain. CDR1 and CDR2 from the germline V gene are LNHNV and YYDKDF (reference sequence). Trimming pared 3 bases from V and 7 bases from J, leaving 19 bases between. The CDR3 is 16 amino acids. The CDR3 nucleotides read TGTGCCACCAGCAGCCCACCTTTCGCGAGGGTGCAGCCCCAGCATTTT. It specifies CATSSPPFARVQPQHF. Full variable domain (rest looked up from reference TRBV15 and TRBJ1-5): DAMVIQNPRYQVTQFGKPVTLSCSQTLNHNVMYWYQQKSSQAPKLLFHYYDKDFNNEADTPDNFQSRRPNTSFCFLDIRSPGLGDTAMYLCATSSPPFARVQPQHFGDGTRLSIL.